The 2 T cell receptor beta chains reported below all come from one sample, sequenced in a study of memory CD4+ T cells and cytomegalovirus serostatus. Single viable CD3+CD4+CD8-CD45RO+ cells were sorted as the memory CD4+ T cells. Some clones are missing from TCRdb's copy, which holds only in-frame ones; the method was immunoSEQ multiplex PCR. The sample lists about 58,000 clones; 82% were seen once. The sequencing input was memory CD4+ T cells from blood. The receptors derive from an adult in good health and CMV-seronegative. Some clones in this sample may be carry-over from other donors' samples.

CDR3 amino acids: CASSFSQGLSTEAFF. As DNA, the CDR3 is TGTGCCAGCAGCTTTAGTCAGGGATTAAGTACTGAAGCTTTCTTT. This chain links TRBV7-9 with TRBJ1-1, with a tentative D call TRBD1 (5 bases). CDR3 length: 15 residues. Trimming took off 3 bases at V and 5 bases at J, with 16 bases between the two ends. Germline loops: CDR1 SEHNR, CDR2 FQNEAQ (reference sequence).

The chain employs TRBV30 and TRBJ2-5; no clear D gene. The CDR3 has 11 amino acids. V dropped 3 bases and J dropped 1 base, with 3 bases sitting between them. CDR1 is GTSNPN, CDR2 SVGIG, per germline (reference sequence). CDR3 nucleotides: TGTGCCTGGAGCCTCCAAGAGACCCAGTACTTC. It is translated as CAWSLQETQYF.